Below are 21 T cell receptor beta chains sequenced from a single sample in a study of T cell changes during pregnancy in multiple sclerosis. Sequencing was performed with immunoSEQ multiplex PCR; in TCRdb, only in-frame clones are kept and a portion is missing. The data show about 38,000 clones, approximately 94% seen once. Sequencing used CD4+ T cells from peripheral blood mononuclear cells, obtained in the second trimester of pregnancy. These receptors were taken from a female donor with multiple sclerosis, enrolled in a pregnancy study.

This clone was counted a single time. This chain connects TRBV6-5 to TRBJ2-1; TRBD2 is a possible D gene (6 bases). V was pared by 6 bases and J by 9 bases, with 12 bases between. The CDR3 spans 12 residues. CDR1 is MNHEY, CDR2 SVGAGI, per germline. CDR3: CASRPWRGEQFF. CDR3 sequence (DNA): TGTGCCAGCAGACCCTGGAGGGGTGAGCAGTTCTTC.

The chain uses TRBV7-2 and TRBJ2-1, with D possibly TRBD1 on 6 matching bases. Trimming cost V 2 bases and J 6 bases, with 11 bases left between them. This CDR3 spans 14 amino acids. Germline assignment: CDR1 SGHTA and CDR2 FQGNSA. In DNA form, the CDR3 reads TGTGCCAGCAGCTTAAACAGGGCTGGCAATGAGCAGTTCTTC. This sequence encodes CASSLNRAGNEQFF.

The chain carries TRBV27 and TRBJ2-1; 7 nucleotides agree with TRBD1. Germline assignment: CDR1 MNHEY and CDR2 SMNVEV (reference sequence). CDR3 size: 13 residues. V was clipped by 10 bases and J by 4 bases; unmatched bases: 7. The CDR3 sequence is CATRDRIYNEQFF. The CDR3 nucleotides read TGTGCCACCCGGGACAGAATTTACAATGAGCAGTTCTTC.

CDR3 region: CAWSDTGGGQPQHF. In nucleotides, the CDR3 is TGTGCCTGGAGTGACACAGGGGGCGGACAGCCCCAGCATTTT. The V call is TRBV30, the J call TRBJ1-5; 9 bases agree with TRBD1. The V gene end was trimmed by 1 base and the J gene end by 7 bases; junction bases not matched to a gene: 5. The CDR3 loop spans 14 amino acids. Germline CDR1 and CDR2: GTSNPN and SVGIG (reference sequence).

The rearrangement uses TRBV6-1 and TRBJ1-1; possible D gene TRBD1, 5 bases. CDR1 and CDR2 from the germline V gene are MNHNS and SASEGT. This CDR3 comprises 13 residues. With 6 bases removed from V and 0 bases from J, the gap between germline ends came to 8 bases. As DNA, the CDR3 is TGTGCCAGCAGCAGGGTTATGAACACTGAAGCTTTCTTT. It is translated as CASSRVMNTEAFF.

The J gene is TRBJ2-2, the V gene TRBV7-2; weak D call: TRBD1 (5 bases). The V end lost 2 bases, the J end lost 5 bases, and 12 bases lay between the germline ends. The germline V gene encodes CDR1 SGHTA and CDR2 FQGNSA. There are 15 residues in the CDR3. The CDR3 sequence: CASSLKQGETGELFF. The CDR3 region has the DNA TGTGCCAGCAGCTTAAAGCAGGGTGAGACCGGGGAGCTGTTTTTT.

This clone was recorded only once. The chain carries TRBV5-1 and TRBJ1-4; 7 bases match TRBD1. CDR1 is SGHRS, CDR2 YFSETQ, per germline. This CDR3 is built from 16 residues. Trimming cost V 4 bases and J 2 bases; bases outside gene matches: 8. CDR3 sequence reads: CASSPTEGATNEKLFF. The CDR3 region has the DNA TGCGCCAGCAGCCCCACAGAGGGGGCTACTAATGAAAAACTGTTTTTT. The full variable domain, rest sourced from reference TRBV5-1 and TRBJ1-4, is KAGVTQTPRYLIKTRGQQVTLSCSPISGHRSVSWYQQTPGQGLQFLFEYFSETQRNKGNFPGRFSGRQFSNSRSEMNVSTLELGDSALYLCASSPTEGATNEKLFFGSGTQLSVL.

The rearrangement joins TRBV7-6 to TRBJ1-5; 9 bases match TRBD1. The CDR3 is 15 residues long. Unmatched junction bases numbered 4, after V lost 2 bases and J lost 5 bases. The germline V gene encodes CDR1 SGHVS and CDR2 FNYEAQ. CDR3: CASSLRGQGHQPQHF. The CDR3, as DNA: TGTGCCAGCAGCTTAAGGGGACAGGGCCATCAGCCCCAGCATTTT.

The CDR3 DNA follows: TGTGCCAGCGGCCGGAGGGCCGGGAACACTGAAGCTTTCTTT. This sequence encodes CASGRRAGNTEAFF. V usage is TRBV5-5 and J usage is TRBJ1-1, with no clear D. CDR1 and CDR2 (germline): SGHKS, YYEKEE (reference sequence). The CDR3 is 14 amino acids. V lost 7 bases and J lost 1, with 14 bases in between. Filled out from reference TRBV5-5 and TRBJ1-1, the complete variable domain reads DAGVTQSPTHLIKTRGQQVTLRCSPISGHKSVSWYQQVLGQGPQFIFQYYEKEERGRGNFPDRFSARQFPNYSSELNVNALLLGDSALYLCASGRRAGNTEAFFGQGTRLTVV.

V and J are TRBV5-1 and TRBJ2-7; D gene unclear. The V end lost 0 bases, the J end lost 6 bases, and 4 bases lay between the germline ends. Germline V CDR1 and CDR2: SGHRS, YFSETQ. CDR3 length: 11 amino acids. Written as DNA, the CDR3 is TGCGCCAGCAGCTTGGACGGCGAGCAGTACTTC. The encoded protein is CASSLDGEQYF.

The rearrangement links TRBV5-1 to TRBJ2-5; D unclear. V was cut by 1 base and J by 5 bases, with 15 bases left in between. The germline gives CDR1 SGHRS, CDR2 YFSETQ. This CDR3 has 15 residues. The CDR3, as DNA: TGCGCCAGCAGCTTGACACCACCACCTCAGGAGACCCAGTACTTC. Its translation: CASSLTPPPQETQYF. The variable domain in full, completed from reference TRBV5-1 and TRBJ2-5, reads KAGVTQTPRYLIKTRGQQVTLSCSPISGHRSVSWYQQTPGQGLQFLFEYFSETQRNKGNFPGRFSGRQFSNSRSEMNVSTLELGDSALYLCASSLTPPPQETQYFGPGTRLLVL.

J is TRBJ2-5 and V is TRBV7-9, with D maybe TRBD2 (5 bases). Trimming stripped 6 bases from V and 2 bases from J, with 10 bases between. In germline, CDR1 is SEHNR, CDR2 FQNEAQ (reference sequence). The CDR3 runs 13 residues. CDR3 bases: TGTGCCAGCAGTCATCCGGGGCAAGAGACCCAGTACTTC. This translates into CASSHPGQETQYF.

The chain recombines TRBV6-5 with TRBJ2-7; 10 bases align to TRBD2. The CDR3 spans 14 residues. Germline V gives CDR1 MNHEY, CDR2 SVGAGI. V was pared by 5 bases and J by 8 bases, with 9 bases of the junction left unmatched. The CDR3 loop is CASSAGTSEFKQYF. For the CDR3, the DNA is TGTGCCAGCAGTGCCGGGACTAGCGAATTCAAGCAGTACTTC.

The chain carries TRBV5-8 and TRBJ1-3; a possible D gene is TRBD1 (5 bases). This CDR3 spans 17 amino acids. Germline CDR1 reads SGHTS; CDR2 reads YDEGEE. V was pared by 3 bases and J by 0 bases, with 16 bases between. CDR3 protein: CASSSRDSGGSGNTIYF. The CDR3 DNA follows: TGTGCCAGCAGCTCCCGGGACTCCGGCGGCTCTGGAAACACCATATATTTT.

This rearrangement joins TRBV7-6 to TRBJ2-3, with D perhaps matching TRBD2 (6 bases). The CDR3 covers 16 residues. Germline CDR1 SGHVS, CDR2 FNYEAQ. V lost 3 bases, J lost 5 bases, and 18 bases lay in between. CDR3 region: CASSLRRGTVGDTQYF. For the CDR3, the DNA is TGTGCCAGCAGCTTGCGACGCGGGACTGTAGGAGATACGCAGTATTTT. Using reference TRBV7-6 and TRBJ2-3 for the parts outside the CDR3, the full variable domain is GAGVSQSPRYKVTKRGQDVALRCDPISGHVSLYWYRQALGQGPEFLTYFNYEAQQDKSGLPNDRFSAERPEGSISTLTIQRTEQRDSAMYRCASSLRRGTVGDTQYFGPGTRLTVL.

CDR3 DNA: TGTGCCAGTACCCTTTATAGGTCTCCGAACGGGTTGGCCACTGAAGCTTTCTTT. Protein product: CASTLYRSPNGLATEAFF. This chain links TRBV19 with TRBJ1-1; no clear D. Between the trimmed V and J ends, which lost 7 bases and 4 bases, there was a span of 28 bases. This CDR3 contains 18 residues. Germline assignment: CDR1 LNHDA and CDR2 SQIVND (reference sequence). The whole variable domain, remainder taken from reference TRBV19 and TRBJ1-1, is DGGITQSPKYLFRKEGQNVTLSCEQNLNHDAMYWYRQDPGQGLRLIYYSQIVNDFQKGDIAEGYSVSREKKESFPLTVTSAQKNPTAFYLCASTLYRSPNGLATEAFFGQGTRLTVV.

The DNA for the CDR3 is TGTGCCAGCAGTTTTACCAGAAGCTATGGCTACACCTTC. This sequence encodes CASSFTRSYGYTF. This chain joins TRBV28 and TRBJ1-2; unclear D gene. Per the germline V gene, CDR1 is MDHEN and CDR2 is SYDVKM. The CDR3 is made up of 13 amino acids. With 3 bases removed from V and 4 bases from J, the gap between germline ends came to 9 bases.

The genes are TRBV30 and TRBJ2-4; 10 nucleotides agree with TRBD1. The CDR3 extends over 16 amino acids. With V trimmed by 6 bases and J by 3 bases, 11 bases remained unmatched. Germline V gene lookup returns CDR1 GTSNPN and CDR2 SVGIG (reference sequence). In DNA form, the CDR3 reads TGTGCCTGTTCCCTTCGGGGGACAGGGGTCAAAAACATTCAGTACTTC. Amino acids: CACSLRGTGVKNIQYF. Full variable domain (remainder filled in from reference TRBV30 and TRBJ2-4): SQTIHQWPATLVQPVGSPLSLECTVEGTSNPNLYWYRQAAGRGLQLLFYSVGIGQISSEVPQNLSASRPQDRQFILSSKKLLLSDSGFYLCACSLRGTGVKNIQYFGAGTRLSVL.

This clone has just one count. V and J are TRBV29-1 and TRBJ2-1; 13 nucleotides line up with TRBD2. Germline loops: CDR1 SQVTM, CDR2 ANQGSEA. V was pared by 2 bases and J by 7 bases, with 8 bases of the junction left unmatched. The CDR3 covers 16 residues. CDR3 bases: TGCAGCGTTGAAAGGGCAGTGGGACTAGCGGGGAATGAGCAGTTCTTC. Translated, it gives CSVERAVGLAGNEQFF.

The chain recombines TRBV7-9 with TRBJ1-2; TRBD1 agrees at 10 bases. V trimming: 5 bases; J trimming: 5 bases; junction bases outside the gene matches: 17. CDR1 SEHNR and CDR2 FQNEAQ come from the germline V gene (reference sequence). The CDR3 has 18 amino acids. Here the CDR3 DNA reads TGTGCCAGCAGCCCCCGAGACAGGGACAGGGGAGTTGGTTATGGCTACACCTTC. Protein product: CASSPRDRDRGVGYGYTF.

This rearrangement joins TRBV9 to TRBJ1-2; 9 nucleotides line up with TRBD1. The germline V gene encodes CDR1 SGDLS and CDR2 YYNGEE. The CDR3 has 17 residues. V trimming: 4 bases; J trimming: 8 bases; junction bases outside the gene matches: 18. The CDR3 nucleotides are TGTGCCAGCAGCCCAATCACGGAAATACAGGGGGCGGGAGGCTACACCTTC. Amino acids: CASSPITEIQGAGGYTF. The full variable domain, completed using reference TRBV9 and TRBJ1-2, is DSGVTQTPKHLITATGQRVTLRCSPRSGDLSVYWYQQSLDQGLQFLIQYYNGEERAKGNILERFSAQQFPDLHSELNLSSLELGDSALYFCASSPITEIQGAGGYTFGSGTRLTVV.